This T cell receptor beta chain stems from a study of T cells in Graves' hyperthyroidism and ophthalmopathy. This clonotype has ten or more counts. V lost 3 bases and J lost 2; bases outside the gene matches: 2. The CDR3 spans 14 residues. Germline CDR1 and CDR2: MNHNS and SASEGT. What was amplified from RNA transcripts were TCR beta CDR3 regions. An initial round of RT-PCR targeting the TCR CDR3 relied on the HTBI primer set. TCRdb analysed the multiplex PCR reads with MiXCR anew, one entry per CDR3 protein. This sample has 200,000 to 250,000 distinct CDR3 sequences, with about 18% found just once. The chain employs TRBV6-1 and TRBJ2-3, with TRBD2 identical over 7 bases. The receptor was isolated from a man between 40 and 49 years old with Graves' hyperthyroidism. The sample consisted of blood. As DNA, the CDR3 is TGTGCCAGCAGTGAGCGGGGGATCACAGATACGCAGTATTTT. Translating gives CASSERGITDTQYF.